The 26 T cell receptor beta chains presented below share a single source sample, sequenced in a study of cytomegalovirus exposure and HLA in healthy donors. The PCR contained 60 Vbeta and 13 Jbeta primers. Sequencing used immunoSEQ multiplex PCR; TCRdb keeps in-frame clones, though not all of them. There are roughly 97,000 clones in the sample; roughly 78% occur only once, and 1.5% to 2% lies in the top ten. The material sequenced was PBMCs. Every receptor here comes from a woman aged 40 to 49 in good health and CMV-seronegative.

The chain uses TRBV9 and TRBJ2-3, with D possibly being TRBD1 (6 bases). Germline V gene data show CDR1 as SGDLS and CDR2 as YYNGEE. Between the trimmed V and J ends, which lost 1 base and 2 bases, there was a span of 17 bases. The CDR3 has 17 residues. CDR3 amino acids: CASSVSTTGVYTDTQYF. For the CDR3, the DNA is TGTGCCAGCAGCGTAAGTACGACAGGCGTTTACACAGATACGCAGTATTTT.

The chain employs TRBV15 and TRBJ2-5; TRBD2 matches at 13 bases. This CDR3 is 16 amino acids long. The germline V gene encodes CDR1 LNHNV and CDR2 YYDKDF (reference sequence). V dropped 0 bases and J dropped 4; count of bases not matched to a gene: 2. The CDR3 reads CATSREGLAGRETQYF. CDR3 sequence (DNA): TGTGCCACCAGCAGAGAGGGACTAGCGGGACGAGAGACCCAGTACTTC.

V usage is TRBV5-1 and J usage is TRBJ2-2; D is possibly TRBD2 (5 bases). CDR1 and CDR2 (germline): SGHRS, YFSETQ. V lost 0 bases and J 6 bases, leaving 15 bases between the germline ends. The CDR3 is 16 residues long. The CDR3 sequence is CASSLARGLMAGELFF. CDR3 bases: TGCGCCAGCAGCTTGGCCCGGGGATTAATGGCCGGGGAGCTGTTTTTT.

The chain combines TRBV2 with TRBJ2-7; D is possibly TRBD2 (5 bases). The V end lost 4 bases, the J end lost 2 bases, and 12 bases lay between the germline ends. CDR1 SNHLY and CDR2 FYNNEI come from the germline V gene. The CDR3 has 14 residues. CDR3 amino acids: CASSGLRAPYEQYF. For the CDR3, the DNA is TGTGCCAGCAGTGGTTTGAGGGCCCCCTACGAGCAGTACTTC.

In nucleotides, the CDR3 is TGTGCCAGCAGTTCTTCAGGGGCCCTGGGCACTGAAGCTTTCTTT. Residues: CASSSSGALGTEAFF. V usage is TRBV6-6 and J usage is TRBJ1-1; possibly TRBD1 for D (6 bases). The CDR3 sequence is 15 residues long. CDR1 and CDR2 (germline): MNHNY, SVGAGI (reference sequence). V was trimmed by 4 bases and J by 4 bases, leaving 16 bases between them.

This clone was picked up a small number of times. The rearrangement joins TRBV25-1 to TRBJ1-1, with TRBD1 identical over 7 bases. In germline, CDR1 is MGHDK, CDR2 SYGVNS. Trimming took 6 bases from V and 1 from J; bases not matched to a gene: 8. This CDR3 contains 15 residues. Here the CDR3 DNA reads TGTGCCAGCAGGGAAACAGGGGTGGGGAACACTGAAGCTTTCTTT. Encoded protein: CASRETGVGNTEAFF.

The chain employs TRBV5-6 and TRBJ1-1, with 9 bases fitting TRBD1. From germline, CDR1 is SGHDT and CDR2 YYEEEE. This CDR3 is 14 amino acids long. Losses at the gene ends were 4 bases for V and 0 bases for J; bases not matched to a gene: 1. This chain's CDR3 is CASSRTGVNTEAFF. The CDR3 bases are TGTGCCAGCAGCAGGACAGGGGTGAACACTGAAGCTTTCTTT.

This CDR3 is CASTDRAIQYF. The CDR3 DNA reads TGTGCCAGCACTGACAGGGCCATTCAGTACTTC. The chain joins TRBV7-9 to TRBJ2-4, with 7 positions matching TRBD1. The V segment lost 7 bases and the J segment 9 bases; nucleotides outside the gene matches: 3. The CDR3 spans 11 residues. Germline V gene lookup returns CDR1 SEHNR and CDR2 FQNEAQ (reference sequence).

For this clone: One end of the junction does not line up with germline, which may come from a read error. The V and J genes are TRBV7-9 and TRBJ2-3, with 7 bases matching TRBD1. The CDR3 runs to 15 residues. Germline-derived CDR1 and CDR2 are SEHNR and FQNEAQ (reference sequence). The CDR3 sequence is CSSSLVGQGADTQYF. For the CDR3, the DNA is TGTTCCAGCAGCTTAGTAGGGCAGGGGGCAGATACGCAGTATTTT.

This clone was counted once. The gene calls are TRBV5-1 and TRBJ2-5, with D tentatively TRBD2 (6 bases). V was clipped by 6 bases and J by 5 bases, with 17 bases between them. The CDR3 spans 14 residues. Germline V gene lookup returns CDR1 SGHRS and CDR2 YFSETQ. The chain's CDR3 is CASNRRALGETQYF. CDR3 bases: TGCGCCAGCAACAGGAGGGCCCTCGGGGAGACCCAGTACTTC.

There are a few counts of this clone. The chain has TRBV11-2 and TRBJ2-5; 7 positions agree with TRBD2. Germline V gene data show CDR1 as SGHAT and CDR2 as FQNNGV. The CDR3 loop spans 15 amino acids. V lost 5 bases, J lost 5 bases, and 11 bases stayed unmatched. This chain's CDR3 is CASSDSGKRDETQYF. The CDR3 coding sequence is TGTGCCAGCAGCGATTCAGGAAAGCGGGATGAGACCCAGTACTTC.

Points on this clone: Germline is not matched at one junction end, which may reflect a read error. V is TRBV7-7 and J is TRBJ2-1, with D possibly TRBD1 on 5 matching bases. The CDR3 totals 13 residues. The germline V gene has CDR1 SSHAT and CDR2 FNYEAQ (reference sequence). The CDR3 sequence is CASSLEMQGEQFF. Written as DNA, the CDR3 is TGTGCTAGCAGCTTAGAGATGCAGGGCGAGCAGTTCTTC. Based on the CDR3 plus reference TRBV7-7 and TRBJ2-1, the full variable domain is GAGVSQSPRYKVTKRGQDVTLRCDPISSHATLYWYQQALGQGPEFLTYFNYEAQPDKSGLPSDRFSAERPEGSISTLTIQRTEQRDSAMYRCASSLEMQGEQFFGPGTRLTVL.

The J gene is TRBJ1-1, the V gene TRBV14; tentatively, D is TRBD1 (6 bases). Germline CDR1 and CDR2: SGHDN and FVKESK. The CDR3 runs 14 residues. The V end was cut by 6 bases, the J end by 4 bases, with 15 bases between. As DNA, the CDR3 is TGTGCCAGCAGTCGGAACCGGGACACCACTGAAGCTTTCTTT. As protein: CASSRNRDTTEAFF.

The rearrangement joins TRBV27 to TRBJ2-2, with 12 bases aligning to TRBD1. Unmatched junction bases numbered 6, after V lost 0 bases and J lost 7 bases. The CDR3 covers 17 residues. CDR1 is MNHEY and CDR2 is SMNVEV in the germline V gene (reference sequence). DNA of the CDR3: TGTGCCAGCAGTTTATCTCCGGGACAGGGGGCAGACGGGGAGCTGTTTTTT. As protein: CASSLSPGQGADGELFF.

The chain is built from TRBV5-5 and TRBJ1-1, with D hard to call. The CDR3 totals 15 residues. Trimming stripped 3 bases from V and 4 bases from J, with 16 bases between. Germline V gene data show CDR1 as SGHKS and CDR2 as YYEKEE (reference sequence). CDR3 in amino acids: CASSYSFLSGTEAFF. CDR3 nucleotide sequence: TGTGCCAGCAGCTATTCTTTCCTCTCGGGCACTGAAGCTTTCTTT.

CDR3 in DNA: TGTGCCAGCAGCCAAGGGACAGGGTGGAACACTGAAGCTTTCTTT. This translates into CASSQGTGWNTEAFF. V usage is TRBV14 and J usage is TRBJ1-1; 8 nucleotides line up with TRBD1. The CDR3 sequence is 15 residues long. Germline V gene lookup returns CDR1 SGHDN and CDR2 FVKESK. V lost 1 base to trimming and J lost 1 base; unmatched junction nucleotides: 2.

The rearrangement uses TRBV4-1 and TRBJ2-6; the D gene is possibly TRBD1 (5 bases). Germline values: CDR1 MGHRA, CDR2 YSYEKL. The CDR3 has 15 amino acids. V gave up 4 bases and J gave up 2 bases, with 9 bases separating them. CDR3 sequence reads: CASSLLGAGANVLTF. The CDR3 coding sequence is TGCGCCAGCAGCCTTTTAGGGGCTGGGGCCAACGTCCTGACTTTC.

The gene calls are TRBV15 and TRBJ1-5; D unresolved. V was trimmed by 0 bases and J by 7 bases, leaving 13 bases between them. The CDR3 contains 15 residues. Per the germline V gene, CDR1 is LNHNV and CDR2 is YYDKDF (reference sequence). CDR3 DNA: TGTGCCACCAGCAGAGATCCTTCAGGCTGGCAGCCCCAGCATTTT. It yields the protein CATSRDPSGWQPQHF.

CDR3 coding DNA: TGCGCCAGCAGCTTACTGACTAGCGCTAACTACGAGCAGTACTTC. Amino acids: CASSLLTSANYEQYF. V gene TRBV5-1 combines with J gene TRBJ2-7, with 8 bases identical to TRBD2. The CDR3 extends over 15 amino acids. The V and J ends lost 2 bases and 3 bases, in that order; junction bases with no gene match: 7. The germline gives CDR1 SGHRS, CDR2 YFSETQ.

This clone has only a few counts. The CDR3 here is CASSPTGGRGLALYEQYF. DNA for the CDR3: TGTGCCAGCAGCCCGACAGGGGGGCGGGGACTAGCGTTGTACGAGCAGTACTTC. The V gene is TRBV28, the J gene TRBJ2-7; D may be TRBD2 (10 bases). From germline, CDR1 is MDHEN and CDR2 SYDVKM. Trimming shortened V by 6 bases and J by 4 bases, and 28 bases separated the two germline ends. CDR3 length equals 18 residues. The variable domain in full, with the rest retrieved from reference TRBV28 and TRBJ2-7, is DVKVTQSSRYLVKRTGEKVFLECVQDMDHENMFWYRQDPGLGLRLIYFSYDVKMKEKGDIPEGYSVSREKKERFSLILESASTNQTSMYLCASSPTGGRGLALYEQYFGPGTRLTVT.

This clone was seen a few times. V is TRBV4-2 and J is TRBJ2-5; 9 nucleotides line up with TRBD2. The CDR3 runs to 17 residues. Trimming at V came to 4 bases and at J to 5 bases, leaving 14 bases not matched to a gene. Looked up from germline, CDR1 is LGHNA and CDR2 is YNFKEQ. The CDR3 sequence: CASSPRVWREGPETQYF. The DNA for the CDR3 is TGTGCCAGCAGCCCTCGCGTTTGGCGGGAGGGACCGGAGACCCAGTACTTC.

The CDR3 nucleotides read TGTGCCAGCAGTGAAGCTCCATTAAAGGGGGAAGCTTTCTTT. Its protein product is CASSEAPLKGEAFF. This chain joins TRBV2 and TRBJ1-1; D may be TRBD1 (5 bases). V was clipped by 0 bases and J by 8 bases, with 13 bases between them. Germline V gene sequence: CDR1 SNHLY, CDR2 FYNNEI. CDR3 size: 14 residues.

In this sample, this clone turned up once. V is TRBV5-1 and J is TRBJ1-5; tentative D call: TRBD1 (6 bases). Trimming took off 3 bases at V and 6 bases at J, with 10 bases between the two ends. This CDR3 contains 13 residues. The germline CDR1 and CDR2 sequences are SGHRS and YFSETQ. The CDR3, as DNA: TGCGCCAGCAGCTACAGGGTAGGTCAGCCCCAGCATTTT. This translates into CASSYRVGQPQHF. Supplemented by reference TRBV5-1 and TRBJ1-5, the full variable domain reads KAGVTQTPRYLIKTRGQQVTLSCSPISGHRSVSWYQQTPGQGLQFLFEYFSETQRNKGNFPGRFSGRQFSNSRSEMNVSTLELGDSALYLCASSYRVGQPQHFGDGTRLSIL.

Worth noting for this clone: One end of the junction fails to match germline, which may point to a read error. V is TRBV11-1 and J is TRBJ2-7; possible D gene TRBD1, 5 bases. Germline loops: CDR1 SGHAT, CDR2 FQDESV (reference sequence). The CDR3 contains 11 residues. CDR3 sequence (DNA): TGTGCCAGCAGCCAGACAGCTGAGCAGCACTTC. Translated, it gives CASSQTAEQHF.

This chain links TRBV5-4 with TRBJ1-4; D not resolved. Trimming stripped 7 bases from V and 3 bases from J, with 16 bases between. CDR3 length: 15 amino acids. Germline CDR1 and CDR2: SGHNT and YYREEE (reference sequence). The CDR3 sequence: CASQERGSSNEKLFF. In DNA form, the CDR3 reads TGTGCCAGCCAAGAAAGAGGCAGTTCTAATGAAAAACTGTTTTTT.

The V call is TRBV2, the J call TRBJ2-3; 10 bases line up with TRBD2. V was clipped by 6 bases and J by 3 bases; unmatched bases: 6. Germline loops: CDR1 SNHLY, CDR2 FYNNEI. The CDR3 runs 15 residues. Here the CDR3 DNA reads TGTGCCAGCAGGGCGGGACTAGCGAAGACAGATACGCAGTATTTT. Translated, it gives CASRAGLAKTDTQYF.